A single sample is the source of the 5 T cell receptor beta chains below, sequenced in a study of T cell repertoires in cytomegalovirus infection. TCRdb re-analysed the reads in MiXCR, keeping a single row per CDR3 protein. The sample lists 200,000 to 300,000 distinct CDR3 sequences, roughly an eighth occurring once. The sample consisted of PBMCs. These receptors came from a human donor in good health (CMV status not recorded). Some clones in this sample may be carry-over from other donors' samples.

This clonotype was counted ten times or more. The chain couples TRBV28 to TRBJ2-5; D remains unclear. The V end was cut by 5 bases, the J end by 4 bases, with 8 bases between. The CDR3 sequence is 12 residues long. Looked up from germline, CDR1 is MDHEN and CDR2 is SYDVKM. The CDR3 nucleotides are TGTGCCAGCAGTAATCCTGTAGAGACCCAGTACTTC. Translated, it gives CASSNPVETQYF.

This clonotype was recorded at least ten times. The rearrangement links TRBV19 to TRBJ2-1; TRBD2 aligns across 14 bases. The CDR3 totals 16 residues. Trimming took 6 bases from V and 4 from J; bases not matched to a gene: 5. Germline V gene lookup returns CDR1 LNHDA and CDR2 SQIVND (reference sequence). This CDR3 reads CASRGLAGGNYNEQFF. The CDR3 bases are TGTGCCAGTAGAGGACTAGCGGGAGGCAATTACAATGAGCAGTTCTTC.

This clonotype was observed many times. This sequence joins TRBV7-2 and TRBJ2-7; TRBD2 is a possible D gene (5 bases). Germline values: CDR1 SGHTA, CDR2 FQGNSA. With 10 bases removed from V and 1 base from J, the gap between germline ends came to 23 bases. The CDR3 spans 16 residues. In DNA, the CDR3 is TGTGCCACCACCCTCGGGGTAGGGCGAGTTTCCTACGAGCAGTACTTC. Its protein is CATTLGVGRVSYEQYF. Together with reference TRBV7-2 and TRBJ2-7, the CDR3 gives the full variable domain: GAGVSQSPSNKVTEKGKDVELRCDPISGHTALYWYRQSLGQGLEFLIYFQGNSAPDKSGLPSDRFSAERTGGSVSTLTIQRTQQEDSAVYLCATTLGVGRVSYEQYFGPGTRLTVT.

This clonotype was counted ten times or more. The CDR3 sequence: CASSLSGLGRNEQFF. The DNA for the CDR3 is TGTGCCAGCAGTTTATCCGGGTTGGGCAGGAATGAGCAGTTCTTC. The chain couples TRBV28 to TRBJ2-1; D is unclear. Germline loops: CDR1 MDHEN, CDR2 SYDVKM. CDR3 length: 15 residues. The V end lost 1 base, the J end lost 7 bases, and 14 bases lay between the germline ends.

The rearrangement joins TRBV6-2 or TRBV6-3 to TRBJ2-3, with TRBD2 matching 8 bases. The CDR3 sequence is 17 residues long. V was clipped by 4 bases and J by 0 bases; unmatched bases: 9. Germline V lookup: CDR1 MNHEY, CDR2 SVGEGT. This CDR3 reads CASSSFSGGLSTDTQYF. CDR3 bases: TGTGCCAGCAGTTCGTTCAGCGGGGGTCTAAGCACAGATACGCAGTATTTT.